A selection of T cell receptor beta chains follows, all from one sample in a study of shared clonotypes between healthy human individuals. Here immunoSEQ multiplex PCR was the method, and the copy in TCRdb shows in-frame clones only, minus some. This table has some 1.5 million clones, 95% to 99% appearing once. Sequencing was done on a sample of naive CD4+ T cells sorted from blood. The source is a man younger than 40 in good health. CDR3s leave out the opening cysteine and the closing phenylalanine or tryptophan. For some rows the clone size is stated as once, few or many, or as a class when expanded; others skip it.

clone size	V gene	J gene	CDR3 protein
-	TRBV7-8	TRBJ2-7	ASSLPPPGPSYEQY
-	TRBV9	TRBJ2-3	ASSVVAGGDTQY
-	TRBV29-1	TRBJ2-5	SAPDRGGETQY
-	TRBV27	TRBJ2-7	ASKPKRLGPYEQY
once	TRBV9	TRBJ2-1	ASSGTALNEQF
once	TRBV2	TRBJ2-4	ASLGRGERAKNIQY
-	TRBV23-1	TRBJ2-1	ASSQPSVEQF
-	TRBV5-1	TRBJ1-1	ASYQTLDREAF
-	TRBV7-7	TRBJ2-1	ASSLDPGTYNEQF
-	TRBV15	TRBJ1-3	ATSTGGGSGNTIY
-	TRBV5-1	TRBJ2-5	ASSLGLAGRWETQY
-	TRBV6-1	TRBJ1-2	ASCDRSFSRGYT
-	TRBV6-5	TRBJ2-7	ASSYSHRDRAYEQY
-	TRBV18	TRBJ2-3	ARPTRTDTQY
-	TRBV5-8	TRBJ1-4	ASSTGRISTNEKLF
-	TRBV12-2	TRBJ1-2	ASRSTVYGYT
-	TRBV5-1	TRBJ2-1	ASSSTVRDEQF
-	TRBV6-1	TRBJ2-7	ASTTGTTAYEQY
-	TRBV9	TRBJ2-2	ASSTVLARNTGELF
-	TRBV7-6	TRBJ1-2	ASSLVQGVNYGYT
-	TRBV10-1	TRBJ2-1	ASSESGLAGEQF
-	TRBV10-2	TRBJ2-7	ASSEARGAYEQY
-	TRBV7-9	TRBJ2-7	ASSLSRDEQY
-	TRBV10-3	TRBJ2-7	AISDHVTGPSSYEQY